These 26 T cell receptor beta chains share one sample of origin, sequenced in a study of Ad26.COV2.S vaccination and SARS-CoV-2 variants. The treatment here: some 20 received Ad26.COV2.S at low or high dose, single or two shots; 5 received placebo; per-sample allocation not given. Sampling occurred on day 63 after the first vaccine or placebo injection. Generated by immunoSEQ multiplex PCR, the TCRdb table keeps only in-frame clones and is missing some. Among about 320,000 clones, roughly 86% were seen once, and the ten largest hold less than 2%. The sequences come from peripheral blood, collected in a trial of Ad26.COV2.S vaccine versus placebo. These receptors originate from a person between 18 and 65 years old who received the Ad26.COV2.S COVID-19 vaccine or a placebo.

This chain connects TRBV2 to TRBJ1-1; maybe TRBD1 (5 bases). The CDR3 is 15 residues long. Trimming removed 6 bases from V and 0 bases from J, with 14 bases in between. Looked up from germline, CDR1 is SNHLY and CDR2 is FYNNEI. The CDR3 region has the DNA TGTGCCAGCAGAGCTAGCGGGGCCCTGAACACTGAAGCTTTCTTT. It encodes CASRASGALNTEAFF.

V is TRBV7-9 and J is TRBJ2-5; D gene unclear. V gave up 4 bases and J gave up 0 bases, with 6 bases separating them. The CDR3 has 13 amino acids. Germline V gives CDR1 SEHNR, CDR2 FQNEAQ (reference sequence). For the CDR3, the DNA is TGTGCCAGCAGCTGGTTTAACCAAGAGACCCAGTACTTC. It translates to CASSWFNQETQYF.

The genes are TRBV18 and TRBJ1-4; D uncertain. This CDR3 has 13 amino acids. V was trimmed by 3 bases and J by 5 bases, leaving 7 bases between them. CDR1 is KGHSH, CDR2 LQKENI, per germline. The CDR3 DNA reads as TGTGCCAGCTCACCGGCGGGGAATGAAAAACTGTTTTTT. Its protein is CASSPAGNEKLFF.

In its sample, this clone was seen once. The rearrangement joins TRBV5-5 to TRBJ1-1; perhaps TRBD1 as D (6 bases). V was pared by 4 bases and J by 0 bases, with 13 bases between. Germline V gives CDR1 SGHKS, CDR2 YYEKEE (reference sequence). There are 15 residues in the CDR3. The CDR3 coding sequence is TGTGCCAGCAGCACGGGACACAACATGAACACTGAAGCTTTCTTT. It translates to CASSTGHNMNTEAFF.

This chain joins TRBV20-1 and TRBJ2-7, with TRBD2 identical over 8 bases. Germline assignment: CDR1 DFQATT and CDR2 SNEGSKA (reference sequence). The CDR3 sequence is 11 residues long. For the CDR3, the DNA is TGCAGGGGCGCCGGGGGGGGCGAGCAGTACTTC. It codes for CRGAGGGEQYF.

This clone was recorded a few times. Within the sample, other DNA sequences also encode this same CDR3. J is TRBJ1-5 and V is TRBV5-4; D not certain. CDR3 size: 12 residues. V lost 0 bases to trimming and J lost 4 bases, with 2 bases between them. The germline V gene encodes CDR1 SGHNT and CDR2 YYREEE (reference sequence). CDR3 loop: CASSLDNQPQHF. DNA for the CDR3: TGTGCCAGCAGCTTGGATAATCAGCCCCAGCATTTT.

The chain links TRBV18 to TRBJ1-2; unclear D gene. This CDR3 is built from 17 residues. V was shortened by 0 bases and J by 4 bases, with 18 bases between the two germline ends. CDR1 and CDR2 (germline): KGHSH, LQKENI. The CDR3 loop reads CASSPPGQAGMGYGYTF. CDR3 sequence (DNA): TGTGCCAGCTCACCACCCGGGCAGGCAGGCATGGGCTATGGCTACACCTTC.

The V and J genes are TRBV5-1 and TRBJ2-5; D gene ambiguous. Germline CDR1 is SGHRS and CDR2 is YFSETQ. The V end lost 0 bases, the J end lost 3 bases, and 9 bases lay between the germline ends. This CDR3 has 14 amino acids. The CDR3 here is CASSLGPPEETQYF. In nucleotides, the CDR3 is TGCGCCAGCAGCTTGGGTCCGCCCGAAGAGACCCAGTACTTC.

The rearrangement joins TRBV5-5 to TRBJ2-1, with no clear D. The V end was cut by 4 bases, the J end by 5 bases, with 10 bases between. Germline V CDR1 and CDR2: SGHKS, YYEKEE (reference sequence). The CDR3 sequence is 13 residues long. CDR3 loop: CASSGYVNNEQFF. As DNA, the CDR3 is TGTGCCAGCAGCGGCTACGTCAACAATGAGCAGTTCTTC.

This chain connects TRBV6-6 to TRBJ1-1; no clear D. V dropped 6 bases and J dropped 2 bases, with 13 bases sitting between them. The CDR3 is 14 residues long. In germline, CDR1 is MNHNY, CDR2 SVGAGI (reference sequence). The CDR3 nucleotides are TGTGCCAGCAGATTGGCAGCCCTAAACACTGAAGCTTTCTTT. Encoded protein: CASRLAALNTEAFF.

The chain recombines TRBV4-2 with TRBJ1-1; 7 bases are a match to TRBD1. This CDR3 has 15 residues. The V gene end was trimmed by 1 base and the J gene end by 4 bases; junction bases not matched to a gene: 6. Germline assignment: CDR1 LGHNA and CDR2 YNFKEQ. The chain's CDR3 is CASSQGKGAVTEAFF. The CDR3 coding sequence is TGTGCCAGCAGCCAAGGTAAGGGGGCGGTCACTGAAGCTTTCTTT.

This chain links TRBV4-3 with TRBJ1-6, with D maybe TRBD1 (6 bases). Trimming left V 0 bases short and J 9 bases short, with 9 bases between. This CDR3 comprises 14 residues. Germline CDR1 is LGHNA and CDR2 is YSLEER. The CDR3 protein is CASSQDWGASPLHF. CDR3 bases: TGCGCCAGCAGCCAAGATTGGGGGGCTTCACCCCTCCACTTT.

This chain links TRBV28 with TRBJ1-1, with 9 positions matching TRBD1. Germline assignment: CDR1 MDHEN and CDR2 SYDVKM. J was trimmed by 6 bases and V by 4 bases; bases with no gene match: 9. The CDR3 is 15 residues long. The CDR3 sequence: CASSSELDRGAEAFF. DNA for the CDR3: TGTGCCAGCAGTTCAGAATTGGACAGGGGAGCTGAAGCTTTCTTT.

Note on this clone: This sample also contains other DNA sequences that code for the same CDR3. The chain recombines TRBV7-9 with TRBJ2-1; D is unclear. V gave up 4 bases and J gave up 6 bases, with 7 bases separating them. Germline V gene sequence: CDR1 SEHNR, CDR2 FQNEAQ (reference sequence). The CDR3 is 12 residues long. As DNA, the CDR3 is TGTGCCAGCAGCTCCCTAGGCAATGAGCAGTTCTTC. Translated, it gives CASSSLGNEQFF.

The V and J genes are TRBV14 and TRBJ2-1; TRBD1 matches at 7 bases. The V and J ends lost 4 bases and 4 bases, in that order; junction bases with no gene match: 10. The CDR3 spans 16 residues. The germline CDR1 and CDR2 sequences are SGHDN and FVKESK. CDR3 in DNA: TGTGCCAGCAGCCTAACACAGGGGTCAGCTTACAATGAGCAGTTCTTC. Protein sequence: CASSLTQGSAYNEQFF. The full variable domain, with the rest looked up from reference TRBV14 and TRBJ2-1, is EAGVTQFPSHSVIEKGQTVTLRCDPISGHDNLYWYRRVMGKEIKFLLHFVKESKQDESGMPNNRFLAERTGGTYSTLKVQPAELEDSGVYFCASSLTQGSAYNEQFFGPGTRLTVL.

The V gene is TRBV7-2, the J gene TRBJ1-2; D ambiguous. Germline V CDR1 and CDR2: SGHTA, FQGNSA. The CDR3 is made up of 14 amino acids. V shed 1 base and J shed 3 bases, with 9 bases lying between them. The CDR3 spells CASSLGPSYYGYTF. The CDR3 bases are TGTGCCAGCAGCTTAGGTCCCAGTTACTATGGCTACACCTTC.

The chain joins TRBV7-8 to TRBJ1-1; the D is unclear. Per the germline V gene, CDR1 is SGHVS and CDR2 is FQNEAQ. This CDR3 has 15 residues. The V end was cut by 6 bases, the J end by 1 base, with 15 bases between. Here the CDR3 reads CASRQLLTKNTEAFF. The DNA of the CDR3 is TGTGCCAGCAGGCAGCTCCTCACTAAGAACACTGAAGCTTTCTTT.

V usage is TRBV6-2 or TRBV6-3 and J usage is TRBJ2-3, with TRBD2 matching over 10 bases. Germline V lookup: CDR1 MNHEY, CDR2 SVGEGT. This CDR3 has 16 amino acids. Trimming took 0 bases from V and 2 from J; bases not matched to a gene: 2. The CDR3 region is CASSYSTSGATDTQYF. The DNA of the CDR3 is TGTGCCAGCAGTTACTCAACTAGCGGGGCCACAGATACGCAGTATTTT.

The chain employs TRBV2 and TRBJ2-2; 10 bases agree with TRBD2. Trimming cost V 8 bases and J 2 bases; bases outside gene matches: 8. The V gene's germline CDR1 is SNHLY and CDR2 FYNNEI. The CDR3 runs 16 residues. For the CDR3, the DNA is TGTGCCAGCCAAGACCTAGCGGGGGTTAACACCGGGGAGCTGTTTTTT. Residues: CASQDLAGVNTGELFF.

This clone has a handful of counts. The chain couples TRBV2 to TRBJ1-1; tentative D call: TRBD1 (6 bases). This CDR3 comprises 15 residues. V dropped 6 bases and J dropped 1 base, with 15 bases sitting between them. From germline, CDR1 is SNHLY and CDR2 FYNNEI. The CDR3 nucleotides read TGTGCCAGCAGCGAACAGGGACTGCCGAACACTGAAGCTTTCTTT. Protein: CASSEQGLPNTEAFF.

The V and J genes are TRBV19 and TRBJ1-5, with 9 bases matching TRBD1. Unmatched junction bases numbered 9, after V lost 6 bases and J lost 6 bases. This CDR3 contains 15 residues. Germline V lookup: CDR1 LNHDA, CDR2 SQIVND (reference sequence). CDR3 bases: TGTGCCAGTAGATCGGGACAGGGTCCGGTTCAGCCCCAGCATTTT. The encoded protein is CASRSGQGPVQPQHF.

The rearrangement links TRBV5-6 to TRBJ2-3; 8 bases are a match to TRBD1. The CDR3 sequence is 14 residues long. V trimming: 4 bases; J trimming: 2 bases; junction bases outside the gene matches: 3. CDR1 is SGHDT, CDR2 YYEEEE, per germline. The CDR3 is CASSQGAHTDTQYF. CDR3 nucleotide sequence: TGTGCCAGCAGCCAGGGGGCTCACACAGATACGCAGTATTTT.

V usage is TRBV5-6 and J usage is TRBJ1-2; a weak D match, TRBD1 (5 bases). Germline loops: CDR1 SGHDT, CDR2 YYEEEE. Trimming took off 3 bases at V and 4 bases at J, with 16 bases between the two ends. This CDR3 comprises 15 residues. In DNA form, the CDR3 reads TGTGCCAGCAGCTCACACCTTACAGGTTCCTATGGCTACACCTTC. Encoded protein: CASSSHLTGSYGYTF.

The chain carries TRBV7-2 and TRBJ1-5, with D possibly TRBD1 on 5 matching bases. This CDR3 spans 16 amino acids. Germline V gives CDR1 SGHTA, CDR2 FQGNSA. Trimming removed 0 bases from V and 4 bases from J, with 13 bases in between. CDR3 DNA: TGTGCCAGCAGCTTAGCGGCGGGGCGGGAGAATCAGCCCCAGCATTTT. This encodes CASSLAAGRENQPQHF.

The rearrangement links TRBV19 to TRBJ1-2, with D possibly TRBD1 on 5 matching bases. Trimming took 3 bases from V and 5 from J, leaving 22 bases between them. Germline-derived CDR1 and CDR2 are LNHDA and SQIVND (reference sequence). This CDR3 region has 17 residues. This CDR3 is CASSILTGGSKGYGYTF. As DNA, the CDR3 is TGTGCCAGTAGTATTCTCACAGGCGGATCGAAGGGGTATGGCTACACCTTC.

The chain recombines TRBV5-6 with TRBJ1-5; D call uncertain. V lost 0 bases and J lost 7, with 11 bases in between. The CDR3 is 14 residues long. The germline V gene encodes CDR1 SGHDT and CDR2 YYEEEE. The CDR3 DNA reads TGTGCCAGCAGCTTGGCCGGAAAGGGACAGCCCCAGCATTTT. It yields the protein CASSLAGKGQPQHF.